The sequence of this T cell receptor beta chain was determined in a study of CD8 T cells in Susac syndrome. Notes on this clonotype: Its antigen is unknown.

Random hexamers were used to reverse transcribe an amount of about 0.45 to 1 ug RNA. Amplification of TCR beta CDR3 across 54 Vbeta and 13 Jbeta was performed with immunoSEQ multiplex PCR. One entry per CDR3 protein, called by TCRdb with MiXCR from the immunoSEQ multiplex PCR reads. The table includes about 200,000 distinct CDR3 sequences, about 95% detected once. Broader study findings: A relatively small number of individuals underwent TCR sequencing and HLA analysis.

CDR3 size: 14 residues. Germline CDR1 GTSNPN, CDR2 SVGIG (reference sequence). V trimming: 4 bases; J trimming: 6 bases; junction bases outside the gene matches: 11. TEMRA cells were FACS-enriched, with CD8+ and CD4+ T cells isolated negatively. The sequence came from a human donor with multiple sclerosis. V and J are TRBV30 and TRBJ2-5, with 7 nucleotides matching TRBD2. Material for sequencing was CD4+ T cells from PBMCs. CDR3: CAWTPGLAAQTQYF. The DNA for the CDR3 is TGTGCCTGGACCCCAGGCCTAGCGGCCCAGACCCAGTACTTC.